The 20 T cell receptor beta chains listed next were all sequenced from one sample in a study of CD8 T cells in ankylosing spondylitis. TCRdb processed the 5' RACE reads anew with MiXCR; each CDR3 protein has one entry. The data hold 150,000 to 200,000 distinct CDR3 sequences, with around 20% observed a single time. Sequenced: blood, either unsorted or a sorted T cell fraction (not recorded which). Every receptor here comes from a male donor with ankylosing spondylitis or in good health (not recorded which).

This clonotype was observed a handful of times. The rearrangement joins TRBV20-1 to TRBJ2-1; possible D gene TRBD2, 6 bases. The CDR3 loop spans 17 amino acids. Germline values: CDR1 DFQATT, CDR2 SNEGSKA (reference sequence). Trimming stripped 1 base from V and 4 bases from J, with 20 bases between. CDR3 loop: CSARGSTSRVLYNEQFF. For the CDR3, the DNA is TGCAGTGCTAGAGGAAGCACTAGCCGTGTCTTGTACAATGAGCAGTTCTTC.

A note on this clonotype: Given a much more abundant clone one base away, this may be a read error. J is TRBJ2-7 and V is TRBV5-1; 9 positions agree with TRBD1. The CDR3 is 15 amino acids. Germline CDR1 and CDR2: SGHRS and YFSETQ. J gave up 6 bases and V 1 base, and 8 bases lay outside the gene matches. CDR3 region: CASSLITGGFSEQYF. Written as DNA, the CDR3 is TGCGCCAGCAGCTTGATTACAGGGGGCTTCAGCGAGCAGTACTTC.

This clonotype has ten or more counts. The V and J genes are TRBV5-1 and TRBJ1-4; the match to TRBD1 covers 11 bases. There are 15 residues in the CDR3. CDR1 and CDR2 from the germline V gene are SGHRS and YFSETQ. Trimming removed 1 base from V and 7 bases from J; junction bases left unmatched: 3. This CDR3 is CASSLSGTGGEKLFF. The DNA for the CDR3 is TGCGCCAGCAGCTTGAGTGGGACAGGGGGTGAAAAACTGTTTTTT.

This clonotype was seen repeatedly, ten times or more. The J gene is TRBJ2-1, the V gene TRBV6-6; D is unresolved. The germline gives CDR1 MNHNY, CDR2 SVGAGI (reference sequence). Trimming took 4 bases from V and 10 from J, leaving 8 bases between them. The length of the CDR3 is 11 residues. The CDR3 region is CASSWAVEQFF. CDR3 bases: TGTGCCAGCAGTTGGGCGGTCGAGCAGTTCTTC.

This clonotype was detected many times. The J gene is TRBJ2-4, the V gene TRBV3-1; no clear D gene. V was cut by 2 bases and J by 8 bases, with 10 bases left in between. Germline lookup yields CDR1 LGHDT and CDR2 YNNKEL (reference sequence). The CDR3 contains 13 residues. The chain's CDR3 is CASSQTHSYIQYF. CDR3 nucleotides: TGTGCCAGCAGCCAAACTCACAGTTACATTCAGTACTTC.

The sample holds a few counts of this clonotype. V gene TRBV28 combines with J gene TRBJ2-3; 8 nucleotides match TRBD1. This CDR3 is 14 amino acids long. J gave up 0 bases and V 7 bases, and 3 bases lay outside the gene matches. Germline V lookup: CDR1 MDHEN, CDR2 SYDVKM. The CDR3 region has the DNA TGTGCCAGCAAGGGACAGGTTAGCACAGATACGCAGTATTTT. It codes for CASKGQVSTDTQYF.

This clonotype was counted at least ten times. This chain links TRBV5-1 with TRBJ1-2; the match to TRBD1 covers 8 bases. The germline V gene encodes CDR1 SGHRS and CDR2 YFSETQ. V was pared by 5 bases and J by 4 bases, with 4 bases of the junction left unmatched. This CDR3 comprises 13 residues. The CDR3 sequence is CASSGTGVYGYTF. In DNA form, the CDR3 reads TGCGCCAGCAGTGGGACAGGCGTCTATGGCTACACCTTC.

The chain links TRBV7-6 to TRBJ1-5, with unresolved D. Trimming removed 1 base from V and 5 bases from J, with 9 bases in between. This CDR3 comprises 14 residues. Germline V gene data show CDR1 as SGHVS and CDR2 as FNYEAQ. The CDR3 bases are TGTGCCAGCAGCTTAGGTAGGGCCCATCAGCCCCAGCATTTT. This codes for CASSLGRAHQPQHF.

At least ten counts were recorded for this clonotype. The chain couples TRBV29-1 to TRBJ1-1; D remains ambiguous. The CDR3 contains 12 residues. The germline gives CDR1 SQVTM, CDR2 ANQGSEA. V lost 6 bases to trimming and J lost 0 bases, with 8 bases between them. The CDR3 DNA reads TGCAGCGTCCACGGGGTGAACACTGAAGCTTTCTTT. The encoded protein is CSVHGVNTEAFF.

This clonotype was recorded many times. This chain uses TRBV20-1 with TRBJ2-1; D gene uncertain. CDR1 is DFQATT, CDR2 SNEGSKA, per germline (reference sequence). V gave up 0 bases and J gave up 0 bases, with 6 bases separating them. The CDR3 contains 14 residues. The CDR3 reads CSAREMGSYNEQFF. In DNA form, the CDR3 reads TGCAGTGCTAGAGAGATGGGCTCCTACAATGAGCAGTTCTTC.

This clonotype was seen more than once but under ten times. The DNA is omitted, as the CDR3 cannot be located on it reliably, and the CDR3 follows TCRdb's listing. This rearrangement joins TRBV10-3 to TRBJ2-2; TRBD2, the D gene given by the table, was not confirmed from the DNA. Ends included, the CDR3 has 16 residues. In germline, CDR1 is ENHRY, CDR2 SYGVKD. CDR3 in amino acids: CAITLLAGETPGSCFF.

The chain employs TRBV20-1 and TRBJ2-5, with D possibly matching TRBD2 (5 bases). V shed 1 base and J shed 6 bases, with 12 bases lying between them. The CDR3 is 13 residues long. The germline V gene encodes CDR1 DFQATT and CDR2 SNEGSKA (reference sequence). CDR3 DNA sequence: TGCAGTGCTAGAGCGGGTAGCGCCCAGACCCAGTACTTC. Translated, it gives CSARAGSAQTQYF.

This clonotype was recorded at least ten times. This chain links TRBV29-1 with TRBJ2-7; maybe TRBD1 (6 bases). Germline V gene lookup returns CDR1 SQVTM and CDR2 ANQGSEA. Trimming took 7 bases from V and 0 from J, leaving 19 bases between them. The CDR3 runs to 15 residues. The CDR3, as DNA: TGCAGCGCCTCCCCCAGGGGCCCTTCCTCCTACGAGCAGTACTTC. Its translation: CSASPRGPSSYEQYF.

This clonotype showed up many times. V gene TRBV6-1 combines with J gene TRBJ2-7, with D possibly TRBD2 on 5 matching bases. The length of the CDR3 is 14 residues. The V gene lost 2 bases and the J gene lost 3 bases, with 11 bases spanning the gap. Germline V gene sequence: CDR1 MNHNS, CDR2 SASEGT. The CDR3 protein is CASSERGESYEQYF. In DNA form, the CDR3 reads TGTGCCAGCAGTGAACGTGGGGAGAGCTACGAGCAGTACTTC.

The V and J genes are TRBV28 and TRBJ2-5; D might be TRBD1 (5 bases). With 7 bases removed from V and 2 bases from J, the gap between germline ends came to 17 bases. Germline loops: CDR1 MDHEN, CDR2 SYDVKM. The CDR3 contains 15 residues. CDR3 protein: CASTPLRTTQETQYF. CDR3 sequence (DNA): TGTGCCAGCACCCCGTTGAGGACAACTCAAGAGACCCAGTACTTC.

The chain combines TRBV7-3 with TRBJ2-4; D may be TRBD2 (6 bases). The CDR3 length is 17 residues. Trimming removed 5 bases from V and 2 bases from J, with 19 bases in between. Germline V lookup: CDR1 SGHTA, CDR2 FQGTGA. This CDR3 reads CASSERRVLWPKNIQYF. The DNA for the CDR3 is TGTGCCAGCAGCGAACGGAGGGTTTTGTGGCCCAAAAACATTCAGTACTTC.

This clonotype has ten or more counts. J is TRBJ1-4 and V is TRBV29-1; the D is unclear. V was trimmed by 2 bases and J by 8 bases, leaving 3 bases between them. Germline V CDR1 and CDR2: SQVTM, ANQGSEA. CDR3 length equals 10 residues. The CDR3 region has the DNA TGCAGCGTTGAACAGGAAAAACTGTTTTTT. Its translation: CSVEQEKLFF.

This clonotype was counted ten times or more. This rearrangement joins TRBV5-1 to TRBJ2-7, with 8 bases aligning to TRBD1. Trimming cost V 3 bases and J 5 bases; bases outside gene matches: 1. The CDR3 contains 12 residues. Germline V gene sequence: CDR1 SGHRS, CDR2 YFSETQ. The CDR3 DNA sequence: TGCGCCAGCAGCTCGACAGGGGACGAGCAGTACTTC. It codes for CASSSTGDEQYF.

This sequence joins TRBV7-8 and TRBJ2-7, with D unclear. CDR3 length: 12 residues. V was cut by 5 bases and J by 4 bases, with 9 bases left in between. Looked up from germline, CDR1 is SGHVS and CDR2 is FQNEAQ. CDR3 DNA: TGTGCCAGCAGCCACGCTAGTTACGAGCAGTACTTC. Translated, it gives CASSHASYEQYF.

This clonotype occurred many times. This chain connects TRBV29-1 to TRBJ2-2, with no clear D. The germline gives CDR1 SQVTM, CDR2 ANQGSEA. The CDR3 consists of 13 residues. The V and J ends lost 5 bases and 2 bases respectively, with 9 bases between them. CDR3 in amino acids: CSVLEANTGELFF. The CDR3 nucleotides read TGCAGCGTTTTGGAAGCAAACACCGGGGAGCTGTTTTTT.